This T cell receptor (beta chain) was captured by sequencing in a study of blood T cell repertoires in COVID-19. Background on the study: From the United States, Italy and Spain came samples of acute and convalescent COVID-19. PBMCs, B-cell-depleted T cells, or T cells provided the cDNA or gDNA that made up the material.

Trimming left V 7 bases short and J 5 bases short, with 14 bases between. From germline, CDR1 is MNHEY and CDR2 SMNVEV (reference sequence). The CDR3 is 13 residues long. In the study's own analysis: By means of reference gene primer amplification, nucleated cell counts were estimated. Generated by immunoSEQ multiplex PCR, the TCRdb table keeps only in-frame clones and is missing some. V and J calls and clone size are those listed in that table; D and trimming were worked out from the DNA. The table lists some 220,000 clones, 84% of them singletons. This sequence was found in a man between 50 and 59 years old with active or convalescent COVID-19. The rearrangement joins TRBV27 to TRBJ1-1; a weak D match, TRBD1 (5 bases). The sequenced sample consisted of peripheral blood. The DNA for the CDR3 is TGTGCCAGCATTTCCGGGGGTATGACTGAAGCTTTCTTT. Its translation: CASISGGMTEAFF.